Listed here are 2 T cell receptor beta chains from one sample, sequenced in a study of blood T cell repertoires in COVID-19. Only in-frame clones appear in the TCRdb table, and some are missing; sequencing was by immunoSEQ multiplex PCR. Here the sample spans over 100,000 clones, roughly 88% being singletons. Sequencing input: peripheral blood. Receptor source: a woman in her 70s with acute or convalescent COVID-19.

This clone has just a few counts. The genes are TRBV5-6 and TRBJ2-7; D gene unclear. The CDR3 covers 15 residues. The V gene's germline CDR1 is SGHDT and CDR2 YYEEEE. Trimming removed 2 bases from V and 0 bases from J, with 12 bases in between. The CDR3 loop reads CASSFLGAPSYEQYF. DNA of the CDR3: TGTGCCAGCAGCTTTCTAGGTGCACCCTCCTACGAGCAGTACTTC. The full variable domain, in which reference TRBV5-6 and TRBJ2-7 provide the parts outside the CDR3, is DAGVTQSPTHLIKTRGQQVTLRCSPKSGHDTVSWYQQALGQGPQFIFQYYEEEERQRGNFPDRFSGHQFPNYSSELNVNALLLGDSALYLCASSFLGAPSYEQYFGPGTRLTVT.

The chain has TRBV28 and TRBJ2-7; D gene unclear. The CDR3 is made up of 18 amino acids. Germline CDR1 reads MDHEN; CDR2 reads SYDVKM. With 4 bases removed from V and 2 bases from J, the gap between germline ends came to 24 bases. The CDR3 nucleotides are TGTGCCAGCAGTTCCCAAGACATTTCCCTCGGTGGCGCCTACGAGCAGTACTTC. It encodes CASSSQDISLGGAYEQYF.